One sample yielded the 25 T cell receptor beta chains listed below, sequenced in a study of beta chain features in type 1 diabetes. General study results and limits: Within each of all four CD4+ subsets, Type 1 diabetes patients had TCRB CDR3s that were moderately but significantly shorter.

TCRB transcripts that were expressed got sequenced, as all of the isolated RNA had been reverse transcribed. The data were produced by immunoSEQ multiplex PCR, yet TCRdb's version contains in-frame clones alone and is incomplete. The sample comprises about 340,000 clones, 7% to 10% of which are singletons, and about 1% rests with the top ten. Their target antigens are unknown. Sequencing was done on a sample of central memory CD4+ T cells from blood. Source of these receptors: a young man with type 1 diabetes.

The rearrangement joins TRBV2 to TRBJ1-2, with TRBD1 as a possible D gene (6 bases). The CDR3 is 12 residues long. Germline V CDR1 and CDR2: SNHLY, FYNNEI. V was cut by 7 bases and J by 6 bases, with 12 bases left in between. This CDR3 reads CASKEGEDGYTF. The DNA of the CDR3 is TGTGCCAGCAAGGAGGGGGAAGATGGCTACACCTTC.

This clone has just a few counts. V and J are TRBV7-2 and TRBJ1-4, with D possibly being TRBD1 (5 bases). V was shortened by 1 base and J by 2 bases, with 8 bases between the two germline ends. CDR3 length: 15 residues. The germline V gene has CDR1 SGHTA and CDR2 FQGNSA. CDR3 in amino acids: CASSLVGGTNEKLFF. In DNA form, the CDR3 reads TGTGCCAGCAGCTTAGTTGGGGGGACTAATGAAAAACTGTTTTTT.

This chain links TRBV5-6 with TRBJ1-1; 8 bases match TRBD1. This CDR3 has 15 amino acids. Per the germline V gene, CDR1 is SGHDT and CDR2 is YYEEEE. V shed 3 bases, J shed 5 bases, and the junction held 9 bases outside the gene matches. The CDR3, as DNA: TGTGCCAGCAGCTCCGAAGGACAGGGAGGGACTGAAGCTTTCTTT. It codes for CASSSEGQGGTEAFF.

This clone occurred once. Additional DNA sequences in this sample encode the identical CDR3. The rearrangement joins TRBV5-1 to TRBJ2-3; weak D call: TRBD2 (7 bases). The V and J ends lost 1 base and 3 bases respectively, with 15 bases between them. Germline lookup yields CDR1 SGHRS and CDR2 YFSETQ. The CDR3 length is 16 residues. The CDR3: CASSLIGGRGTDTQYF. The CDR3 DNA follows: TGCGCCAGCAGCTTGATCGGGGGGCGTGGAACAGATACGCAGTATTTT.

This clone has more than one count but fewer than ten. The chain combines TRBV11-2 with TRBJ2-3; 9 nucleotides match TRBD2. Germline-derived CDR1 and CDR2 are SGHAT and FQNNGV. After removal of 0 bases from V and 1 base from J, the junction contained 8 bases not matched to a gene. The CDR3 sequence is 18 residues long. The CDR3 region has the DNA TGTGCCAGCAGCTTAGATTGGGGTGCGGGGGGGCGCACAGATACGCAGTATTTT. Protein: CASSLDWGAGGRTDTQYF.

This clone was counted only a few times. This rearrangement joins TRBV11-2 to TRBJ2-5; 11 nucleotides agree with TRBD2. Germline V gene sequence: CDR1 SGHAT, CDR2 FQNNGV. CDR3 length: 16 residues. The junction had 11 bases not matched to a gene; V was cut back by 2 bases and J by 9 bases. CDR3 protein: CASSLTSGGFTGAQYF. CDR3 in DNA: TGTGCCAGCAGCTTAACTAGCGGGGGCTTCACGGGGGCCCAGTACTTC.

This clone showed up just a few times. The sample has other DNA sequences that encode this CDR3 too. The chain couples TRBV7-9 to TRBJ1-4; D possibly corresponds to TRBD1 (5 bases). Between the trimmed V and J ends, which lost 3 bases and 8 bases, there was a span of 10 bases. Germline V gene sequence: CDR1 SEHNR, CDR2 FQNEAQ (reference sequence). The CDR3 is made up of 13 amino acids. The CDR3 spells CASSFGGREKLFF. Here the CDR3 DNA reads TGTGCCAGCAGCTTTGGGGGTCGGGAAAAACTGTTTTTT.

This clone was picked up a small number of times. Other DNA sequences in the sample encode the same CDR3. The rearrangement uses TRBV9 and TRBJ2-3; 13 nucleotides line up with TRBD2. Germline CDR1 and CDR2: SGDLS and YYNGEE. This CDR3 has 16 residues. The V and J ends lost 0 bases and 3 bases, in that order; junction bases with no gene match: 1. CDR3 sequence (DNA): TGTGCCAGCAGCGTAGGACTAGCGGGGGGAACAGATACGCAGTATTTT. It is translated as CASSVGLAGGTDTQYF. The whole variable domain, filled in from reference TRBV9 and TRBJ2-3, reads DSGVTQTPKHLITATGQRVTLRCSPRSGDLSVYWYQQSLDQGLQFLIQYYNGEERAKGNILERFSAQQFPDLHSELNLSSLELGDSALYFCASSVGLAGGTDTQYFGPGTRLTVL.

This rearrangement joins TRBV7-2 to TRBJ2-2, with D perhaps given as TRBD1 or TRBD2 (7 bases each). Germline V gives CDR1 SGHTA, CDR2 FQGNSA. V was trimmed by 1 base and J by 3 bases, leaving 12 bases between them. This CDR3 is 16 amino acids long. The CDR3 sequence: CASSLDRGGDTGELFF. CDR3 sequence (DNA): TGTGCCAGCAGCTTAGACAGGGGAGGGGACACCGGGGAGCTGTTTTTT. The entire variable domain, with the rest obtained from reference TRBV7-2 and TRBJ2-2, is as follows: GAGVSQSPSNKVTEKGKDVELRCDPISGHTALYWYRQSLGQGLEFLIYFQGNSAPDKSGLPSDRFSAERTGGSVSTLTIQRTQQEDSAVYLCASSLDRGGDTGELFFGEGSRLTVL.

V gene TRBV5-4 combines with J gene TRBJ2-3, with 15 bases aligning to TRBD2. The CDR3 is 18 residues long. Trimming took 4 bases from V and 4 from J; bases not matched to a gene: 10. From germline, CDR1 is SGHNT and CDR2 YYREEE (reference sequence). CDR3 sequence (DNA): TGTGCCAGCAGCCGTGGACTAGCGGGGGGGCTATTCTCAGATACGCAGTATTTT. Amino acids: CASSRGLAGGLFSDTQYF.

The chain couples TRBV27 to TRBJ2-7; 13 nucleotides line up with TRBD2. Unmatched junction bases numbered 11, after V lost 4 bases and J lost 5 bases. CDR1 is MNHEY and CDR2 is SMNVEV in the germline V gene (reference sequence). This CDR3 spans 17 amino acids. The chain's CDR3 is CASSSDRGLAGLDEQYF. In nucleotides, the CDR3 is TGTGCCAGCAGTTCGGACCGGGGACTAGCGGGACTAGACGAGCAGTACTTC.

This clone showed up just a few times. The genes are TRBV2 and TRBJ1-6; D call uncertain. V lost 0 bases to trimming and J lost 10 bases, with 13 bases between them. The CDR3 covers 15 residues. Germline loops: CDR1 SNHLY, CDR2 FYNNEI. The CDR3 nucleotides are TGTGCCAGCAGTGAAGCCGAGGGTCCGGGGTCACCCCTCCACTTT. Its translation: CASSEAEGPGSPLHF. Full variable domain (rest looked up from reference TRBV2 and TRBJ1-6): EPEVTQTPSHQVTQMGQEVILRCVPISNHLYFYWYRQILGQKVEFLVSFYNNEISEKSEIFDDQFSVERPDGSNFTLKIRSTKLEDSAMYFCASSEAEGPGSPLHFGNGTRLTVT.

The chain has TRBV7-9 and TRBJ1-2; D not certain. Trimming left V 1 base short and J 2 bases short, with 14 bases between. The germline gives CDR1 SEHNR, CDR2 FQNEAQ (reference sequence). CDR3 length equals 16 residues. As DNA, the CDR3 is TGTGCCAGCAGCTTAGGCGGCAGCATCACCAACTATGGCTACACCTTC. This gives the protein CASSLGGSITNYGYTF.

This chain links TRBV30 with TRBJ1-5; no clear D gene. Germline CDR1 and CDR2: GTSNPN and SVGIG (reference sequence). This CDR3 is built from 14 residues. Trimming removed 1 base at V and 1 base at J, with 8 bases between. Here the CDR3 reads CAWSALSSNQPQHF. Here the CDR3 DNA reads TGTGCCTGGAGTGCCCTTTCGAGCAATCAGCCCCAGCATTTT.

This clone is labeled as medium-sized (0.01 to 0.1%). J is TRBJ2-1 and V is TRBV7-2, with TRBD1 identical over 7 bases. Germline V gene data show CDR1 as SGHTA and CDR2 as FQGNSA. Losses at the gene ends were 2 bases for V and 5 bases for J; bases not matched to a gene: 6. The CDR3 has 15 amino acids. The DNA for the CDR3 is TGTGCCAGCAGCTTATCCGGGACAGCTAACAATGAGCAGTTCTTC. Its translation is CASSLSGTANNEQFF. The full variable domain, completed using reference TRBV7-2 and TRBJ2-1, is GAGVSQSPSNKVTEKGKDVELRCDPISGHTALYWYRQSLGQGLEFLIYFQGNSAPDKSGLPSDRFSAERTGGSVSTLTIQRTQQEDSAVYLCASSLSGTANNEQFFGPGTRLTVL.

The rearrangement links TRBV27 to TRBJ2-7; possibly TRBD1 for D (6 bases). Trimming took 3 bases from V and 7 from J, leaving 13 bases between them. Germline CDR1 reads MNHEY; CDR2 reads SMNVEV (reference sequence). This CDR3 is 13 amino acids long. The CDR3 spells CASSFLGRGEQYF. The DNA for the CDR3 is TGTGCCAGCAGTTTTTTGGGTAGGGGGGAGCAGTACTTC.

The chain joins TRBV27 to TRBJ2-5; TRBD2 aligns across 8 bases. Per germline, CDR1 MNHEY and CDR2 SMNVEV (reference sequence). The V and J ends lost 6 bases and 3 bases, in that order; junction bases with no gene match: 9. This CDR3 has 15 residues. CDR3 amino acids: CASSYGGTRKETQYF. Written as DNA, the CDR3 is TGTGCCAGCAGCTACGGAGGGACTAGGAAAGAGACCCAGTACTTC.

J is TRBJ2-5 and V is TRBV30; D is uncertain. V dropped 1 base and J dropped 7 bases, with 10 bases sitting between them. This CDR3 has 12 residues. Looked up from germline, CDR1 is GTSNPN and CDR2 is SVGIG (reference sequence). The CDR3 here is CAWSAPPGTQYF. The CDR3 DNA is TGTGCCTGGAGTGCCCCCCCAGGGACCCAGTACTTC.

The genes are TRBV16 and TRBJ1-1; 9 positions agree with TRBD1. Germline CDR1 KGHSY, CDR2 FQNENV. The trim removed 5 bases at V and 7 bases at J, leaving 11 bases unmatched. The length of the CDR3 is 15 residues. In DNA, the CDR3 is TGTGCCAGCAGCGAGGGCACAGGGGGCGGATATGAAGCTTTCTTT. As protein: CASSEGTGGGYEAFF.

As for this clone: Additional DNA sequences in this sample encode the identical CDR3. V and J are TRBV4-3 and TRBJ2-5; TRBD1 aligns across 8 bases. The CDR3 runs 14 residues. The germline V gene encodes CDR1 LGHNA and CDR2 YSLEER. J lost 4 bases, V lost 1 base, and 2 bases had no gene match. This CDR3 reads CASSQGQGRETQYF. DNA of the CDR3: TGCGCCAGCAGCCAAGGACAGGGGCGAGAGACCCAGTACTTC.

This clone showed up just a few times. The rearrangement uses TRBV7-8 and TRBJ1-5, with a tentative D call TRBD1 (6 bases). CDR1 SGHVS and CDR2 FQNEAQ come from the germline V gene. V was clipped by 2 bases and J by 6 bases, with 11 bases between them. This CDR3 contains 14 residues. The CDR3 is CASSLPGAGQPQHF. CDR3 nucleotides: TGTGCCAGCAGCTTACCGGGGGCAGGTCAGCCCCAGCATTTT.

This sequence joins TRBV5-1 and TRBJ1-1; D remains ambiguous. The CDR3 length is 14 residues. V was shortened by 4 bases and J by 3 bases, with 13 bases between the two germline ends. Germline CDR1 is SGHRS and CDR2 is YFSETQ. The CDR3 DNA reads TGCGCCAGCAGCCCGGCGGTTGGGGACACTGAAGCTTTCTTT. Its protein is CASSPAVGDTEAFF.

The chain couples TRBV28 to TRBJ2-5; D unclear. V lost 3 bases and J lost 4, with 9 bases in between. The germline gives CDR1 MDHEN, CDR2 SYDVKM. CDR3 length: 13 amino acids. The CDR3 loop is CASSFQLIETQYF. The CDR3 DNA reads as TGTGCCAGCAGTTTCCAGCTTATAGAGACCCAGTACTTC.

The genes are TRBV5-4 and TRBJ2-3, with 7 bases lining up with TRBD2. The CDR3 has 15 amino acids. V was clipped by 2 bases and J by 4 bases; unmatched bases: 7. Per germline, CDR1 SGHNT and CDR2 YYREEE (reference sequence). The DNA of the CDR3 is TGTGCCAGCAGCTTTGAACTAGCGCGCGCAGATACGCAGTATTTT. It is translated as CASSFELARADTQYF.

This clone was seen repeatedly, ten times or more. V and J are TRBV10-2 and TRBJ1-6; no reliable D call. The V gene lost 8 bases and the J gene lost 6 bases, with 11 bases spanning the gap. The CDR3 has 13 amino acids. CDR1 and CDR2 from the germline V gene are WSHSY and SAAADI. The CDR3 sequence: CASSRVGNSPLHF. CDR3 coding DNA: TGCGCCAGCTCAAGGGTGGGTAATTCACCCCTCCACTTT.